This T cell receptor (beta chain) was sequenced during a study of T-cell reconstitution after alpha-beta-depleted transplantation in children (dated by TCRdb to about 2016). In the study overall: Using TCR repertoire profiling, the study quantitatively followed how T-cell immune reconstitution unfolded in children after TCRalphabeta/CD19-depleted allogeneic hematopoietic cell transplantation.

As to this clonotype: No cognate antigen has been identified for it. Qualities for individual bases were not recorded, and no much larger clone is one base off.

The library relied on PCR. TCRdb lists the instrument as Illumina HiSeq 2500. TCR library preparation used molecular barcoding, with unique molecular identifiers applied to normalize quantification of the TCRbeta repertoire. Through fastp at Q25 and MiXCR, TCRdb rebuilt clones from the public reads, retaining in-frame beta chains. Merged by CDR3 protein, the rows form single entries marked with the most common genes and DNA. In this sample the table shows about 1,000,000 distinct CDR3 sequences, about 31% of which occur a single time. The ten top clones hold more than 25% of the sample. Results the study describes overall, beyond this receptor: The high TCRbeta diversity at day 60 in some patients was ascribed to recipient T cells and intrathymic progenitors that had survived conditioning. The frequencies of hyperexpanded clones fell over the following months, and after one year, T-cell counts and TCRbeta diversity were mostly attributed to newly produced T cells. The apparently early recovery of alphabetaT-cell counts about two months after transplant reportedly depended on only several hundred rapidly expanded clones that came from non-depleted graft cells.

The treatment or condition label here, explained by the study, means: allogeneic hematopoietic cell transplantation with graft depleted of TCRalphabeta T cells and CD19 B cells. Transplant recipients were children who received TCRalphabeta/CD19-depleted allogeneic hematopoietic cell grafts. The source of this sequence is a boy in the first two years of life who had a stem cell transplant for SCID, so the T cells may come from the graft donor. The sample was PBMCs, mostly from graft donor cells, taken 360 days after TCRalphabeta/CD19-depleted stem cell transplant.

The DNA sequence is as follows: TGTGCCAGCAGTTACTCGGTTTTATTTCAGGATACGCAGTATTTT. The translation is CASSYSVLFQDTQYF. The receptor chain draws on TRBV6-5 and TRBJ2-3; the D gene is unclear. V is clipped by 0 bases and J by 6 bases, and the sequence between their germline boundaries is 13 bases long. The CDR1 and CDR2 encoded by the germline V gene are MNHEY and SVGAGI. Including cysteine and phenylalanine, the CDR3 has 15 amino acids. The DNA shown is the 45-base CDR3, in frame from base 1.